This T cell receptor beta chain was recovered during a study of control samples from healthy donors and cancer patients. This CDR3 is 14 amino acids long. Trimming took 4 bases from V and 1 from J; bases not matched to a gene: 4. Per the germline V gene, CDR1 is GTSNPN and CDR2 is SVGIG (reference sequence). Clones were read by immunoSEQ multiplex PCR, and TCRdb kept only the in-frame ones, dropping some. The repertoire has 110,000 to 150,000 clones, less than 90% of them found once; the top ten carry around 9%. Material for sequencing was blood. The sequence came from a woman aged 25-40 years in good health. The chain recombines TRBV30 with TRBJ2-3; the match to TRBD1 covers 8 bases. CDR3 nucleotide sequence: TGTGCCTGGATCTCGGGACAGGGCACAGATACGCAGTATTTT. This gives the protein CAWISGQGTDTQYF.